This T cell receptor (beta chain) was found in a study of blood T cell repertoires in COVID-19 (dated by TCRdb to 2018 to 2021). For context, the study as a whole: Samples from collaborators originated in the United States, Italy and Spain and spanned both the acute and convalescent phases of COVID-19. The prospective study material was composed of cDNA or gDNA derived from T cells, B-cell-depleted T cells, or PBMCs. Subjects who had been exposed to COVID-19, were actively infected with it, or had recovered from it provided the deeply sampled blood TCRbeta repertoires that made up the dataset. A freely available public database, intended as a resource for researchers studying the immune response to SARS-CoV-2, is where the repertoires were released. Samples were obtained from the ongoing ImmuneRACE study (first 160 participants) and from over 1,000 subjects provided by 6 global collaborators. Sample metadata almost always included a de-identified subject ID, COVID-19 status, age in years and sex. Where available, HLA class I and class II types were taken from metadata supplied by the sample provider and were not determined by assay-based typing.

Results the study describes overall, beyond this receptor: How much clinical and demographic metadata was included differed by source and by participant, and the metadata was provided uncurated.

CDR1 and CDR2 are drawn from the germline V gene (reference sequence): LNHNV, YYDKDF. The CDR3 covers 12 residues, taking in both the cysteine and the phenylalanine. Kept here is only the CDR3 DNA, which spans 36 bases and is read in frame from base 1. V lost 8 bases and J lost 4 bases; the stretch between them is 9 bases long. A remark on this clone: No cognate antigen has been identified for it. No qualities accompany the bases; no much larger clone lies one base away.

The immunoSEQ Assay, a bias-controlled multiplex PCR, was used to amplify TCRbeta CDR3 regions from genomic DNA. In the source study's methods: Within the assay, amplification of reference gene primers was used to estimate how many nucleated cells each sample contained. To quantify the absolute abundance of each unique TCRbeta CDR3 rearrangement, sequence reads were collapsed and filtered. Productive Simpson clonality was computed per sample as the square root of Simpson's diversity index over productive rearrangements. TCRdb stores this immuneACCESS table with in-frame sequences only. Part of the clones is absent; in the studies checked, under half of the shortfall reflects unresolved V genes, and no reason is known for the rest. V and J calls and clone size follow that table, whereas D and trimming were derived from the DNA. In this sample the table shows 250,000 to 300,000 clones, roughly 86% of which occur a single time. Of the sample, less than 4% is held by the ten largest clones.

Collaborating institutions collected whole blood in K2EDTA tubes following their own protocols. For TCRbeta analysis, collaborators shipped samples as frozen whole blood, isolated PBMCs, or DNA extracted from either of those sample types. Sequencing was carried out using peripheral blood. The clonotype was recovered from a man in his late teens or twenties with active or convalescent COVID-19. The rearrangement combines TRBV15 with TRBJ2-1, and perhaps TRBD2 as D gene, on 5 matching bases. CDR3 loop: CATGLGYNEQFF. The nucleotide sequence reads as follows: TGTGCCACCGGACTGGGGTACAATGAGCAGTTCTTC.